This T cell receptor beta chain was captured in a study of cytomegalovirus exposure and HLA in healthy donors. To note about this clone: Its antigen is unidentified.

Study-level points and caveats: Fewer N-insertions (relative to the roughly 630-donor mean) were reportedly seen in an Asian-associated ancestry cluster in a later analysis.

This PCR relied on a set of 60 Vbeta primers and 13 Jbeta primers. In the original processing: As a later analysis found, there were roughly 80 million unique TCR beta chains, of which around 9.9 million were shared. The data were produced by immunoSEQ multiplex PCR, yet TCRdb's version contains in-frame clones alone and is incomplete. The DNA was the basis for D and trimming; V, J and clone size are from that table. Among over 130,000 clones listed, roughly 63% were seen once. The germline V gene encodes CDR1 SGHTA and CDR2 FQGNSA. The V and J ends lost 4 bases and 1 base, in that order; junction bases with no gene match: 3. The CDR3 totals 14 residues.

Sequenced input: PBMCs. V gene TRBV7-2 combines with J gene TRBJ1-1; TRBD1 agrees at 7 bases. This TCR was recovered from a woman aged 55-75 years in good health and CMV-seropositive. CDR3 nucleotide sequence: TGTGCCAGCAGCTACTACAGGGGGAACACTGAAGCTTTCTTT. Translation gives CASSYYRGNTEAFF.